Listed below are T cell receptor beta chains from one sample, sequenced in a study of blood T cell repertoires in COVID-19. The repertoire was sequenced with immunoSEQ multiplex PCR; TCRdb's copy has only in-frame clones and lacks some. This sample has around 240,000 clones, with 83% found just once. The sequencing input was peripheral blood. These receptors all come from a woman between 50 and 59 years old with acute or convalescent COVID-19. Each CDR3 is given with its conserved first and last residue. A D gene is named only where the DNA matches it firmly. Size values are once, few and many counts, or a class for expanded clones, and some rows have none.

j_call | v_call | clone_size | d_call | cdr3_aa | cdr3_nt
TRBJ2-2 | TRBV19 | . | TRBD2 | CASQTSANTGELFF | TGTGCCAGCCAGACTAGCGCTAACACCGGGGAGCTGTTTTTT
TRBJ1-3 | TRBV6-5 | . | . | CASSQRGGLNTIYF | TGTGCCAGCAGCCAACGTGGGGGGTTAAACACCATATATTTT
TRBJ1-6 | TRBV5-1 | few | . | CASKGGERTNSPLHF | TGCGCCAGCAAAGGTGGCGAGCGGACTAATTCACCCCTCCACTTT
TRBJ1-2 | TRBV6-5 | . | TRBD1 | CASRRGTAYGYTF | TGTGCCAGCAGAAGGGGGACAGCCTATGGCTACACCTTC
TRBJ1-2 | TRBV24-1 | . | . | CATVPESGYTF | TGTGCCACGGTCCCCGAGAGTGGCTACACCTTC
TRBJ1-4 | TRBV28 | few | TRBD1 | CASSSRDRVEKLFF | TGTGCCAGCAGTTCCCGGGACAGGGTTGAAAAACTGTTTTTT
TRBJ1-5 | TRBV4-2 | . | . | CTSNLMDGNNQPQHF | TGTACCAGCAACCTAATGGACGGGAACAATCAGCCCCAGCATTTT
TRBJ2-3 | TRBV24-1 | . | . | CATSGWTDTDTQYF | TGTGCCACCAGCGGATGGACAGACACAGATACGCAGTATTTT
TRBJ2-1 | TRBV19 | . | . | CASSIQRLGEQFF | TGTGCCAGTAGTATCCAGCGGTTAGGTGAGCAGTTCTTC
TRBJ1-1 | TRBV5-1 | . | TRBD1 | CASSFQGEDTEAFF | TGCGCCAGCAGCTTTCAGGGGGAGGACACTGAAGCTTTCTTT
TRBJ2-1 | TRBV27 | . | TRBD1 | CASSLSLYDRVPSYNEQFF | TGTGCCAGCAGTTTATCGCTTTACGACAGGGTACCCTCCTACAATGAGCAGTTCTTC
TRBJ2-6 | TRBV19 | . | . | CASSIVVFTGANVLTF | TGTGCCAGTAGTATAGTAGTCTTTACTGGGGCCAACGTCCTGACTTTC
TRBJ2-3 | TRBV5-1 | . | TRBD2 | CASSSATSGITDTQYF | TGCGCCAGCAGCTCCGCGACTAGCGGAATCACAGATACGCAGTATTTT
TRBJ1-2 | TRBV12-3/TRBV12-4 | . | . | CASSSLYGYTF | TGTGCCAGCAGTTCACTCTATGGCTACACCTTC
TRBJ2-7 | TRBV5-6 | . | TRBD1 | CASSLSPGQGVPGQYF | TGTGCCAGCAGCCTGAGTCCGGGACAGGGCGTTCCCGGGCAGTACTTC
TRBJ2-5 | TRBV9 | . | . | CASSVDFLETQYF | TGTGCCAGCAGCGTAGATTTCTTAGAGACCCAGTACTTC
TRBJ2-7 | TRBV5-1 | . | . | CASSNGTYVYEQYF | TGCGCCAGCAGCAACGGGACTTATGTCTACGAGCAGTACTTC
TRBJ1-5 | TRBV3-1/TRBV3-2 | . | . | CASSGGPRPFGNQPQHF | TGTGCCAGCAGCGGCGGGCCTCGGCCTTTTGGCAATCAGCCCCAGCATTTT
TRBJ2-3 | TRBV15 | . | . | CATSLVQYGDTQYF | TGTGCCACCAGTCTCGTCCAGTATGGAGATACGCAGTATTTT
TRBJ1-5 | TRBV23-1 | . | . | CASSQSRDVSNQPQHF | TGCGCCAGCAGTCAATCCAGGGATGTAAGCAATCAGCCCCAGCATTTT
TRBJ1-1 | TRBV5-6 | . | . | CASSSWHEAFF | TGTGCCAGCAGCTCCTGGCATGAAGCTTTCTTT
TRBJ2-5 | TRBV14 | . | . | CASSRGETQYF | TGTGCCAGCAGTCGAGGAGAGACCCAGTACTTC
TRBJ1-2 | TRBV7-3 | . | . | CASTPPRFLANYGYTF | TGTGCCAGCACCCCTCCCCGGTTCTTAGCTAACTATGGCTACACCTTC
TRBJ1-6 | TRBV7-9 | once | . | CASSRLRGPLHF | TGTGCCAGCAGCAGACTGCGGGGACCCCTCCACTTT
TRBJ1-4 | TRBV27 | . | . | CASSRGAGGWTNEKLFF | TGTGCCAGCAGCCGGGGGGCTGGGGGTTGGACTAATGAAAAACTGTTTTTT
TRBJ2-1 | TRBV25-1 | . | . | CASSPGGRSYNEQFF | TGTGCCAGCAGTCCCGGGGGTCGCTCCTACAATGAGCAGTTCTTC
TRBJ2-3 | TRBV6-1 | few | TRBD2 | CASSEERGGTDTQYF | TGTGCCAGCAGTGAAGAGCGGGGGGGCACAGATACGCAGTATTTT
TRBJ1-2 | TRBV21-1 | . | . | CASSPTGGTGLNSESYTF | TGTGCCAGCAGCCCTACCGGGGGGACAGGGCTAAATTCAGAGAGCTACACCTTC
TRBJ2-3 | TRBV5-1 | . | . | CASSLGWATTDTQYF | TGCGCCAGCAGCTTGGGGTGGGCCACCACAGATACGCAGTATTTT
TRBJ2-7 | TRBV27 | . | TRBD1 | CASKMPGQGVYEQYF | TGTGCCAGCAAAATGCCGGGACAGGGAGTCTACGAGCAGTACTTC
TRBJ2-1 | TRBV6-4 | few | TRBD2 | CASTRHGGSSYNEQFF | TGTGCCAGCACCCGACACGGCGGGAGTTCCTACAATGAGCAGTTCTTC
TRBJ2-1 | TRBV5-1 | . | . | CASTPTGTSYNEQFF | TGCGCCAGCACACCGACCGGGACTTCCTACAATGAGCAGTTCTTC
TRBJ1-1 | TRBV5-1 | . | . | CASSLVGGLNTEAFF | TGCGCCAGCAGCTTGGTAGGGGGATTGAACACTGAAGCTTTCTTT
TRBJ1-5 | TRBV3-1/TRBV3-2 | . | . | CASSQALNQPQHF | TGTGCCAGCAGCCAAGCCCTCAATCAGCCCCAGCATTTT
TRBJ2-3 | TRBV2 | . | TRBD2 | CASSDSGRAVGTQYF | TGTGCCAGCAGTGATAGCGGGAGGGCGGTCGGTACGCAGTATTTT
TRBJ2-3 | TRBV7-8 | . | TRBD2 | CASSLGTSGNIPSSTDTQYF | TGTGCCAGCAGCTTAGGGACTAGCGGGAACATACCTTCTAGCACAGATACGCAGTATTTT
TRBJ1-5 | TRBV24-1 | once | . | CATSEGGGSNQPQHF | TGTGCCACCAGTGAAGGGGGAGGGAGCAATCAGCCCCAGCATTTT
TRBJ2-2 | TRBV6-4 | . | TRBD1 | CASSNGQAANTGELFF | TGTGCCAGCAGCAACGGACAGGCTGCGAACACCGGGGAGCTGTTTTTT
TRBJ1-5 | TRBV12-5 | few | . | CASGLVIDGDSNQPQHF | TGTGCTAGTGGTTTGGTGATTGACGGGGATAGCAATCAGCCCCAGCATTTT
TRBJ2-5 | TRBV28 | . | TRBD1 | CASSSRDSQETQYF | TGTGCCAGCAGTTCACGGGACAGCCAAGAGACCCAGTACTTC